This is a list of T cell receptor beta chains from one sample in a study of siplizumab effects on memory and regulatory T cells. The repertoire was sequenced with immunoSEQ multiplex PCR; TCRdb's copy has only in-frame clones and lacks some. The data hold around 87,000 clones, with 75% to 90% observed a single time. Material: CD4+ T cells sorted from blood. These receptors originate from a human donor in good health. Both conserved end residues are part of each CDR3. Fields, in order: clone size, V gene, J gene, D gene, CDR3 DNA, CDR3 protein. A D gene is named only where the DNA matches it firmly. Clone size is stated in some rows and not others, as once, few, many or a class when expanded.

>NA|TRBV7-2|TRBJ1-5|NA
TGTGCCAGCAGCCCGGGCGGGTACAGCAATCAGCCCCAGCATTTT
CASSPGGYSNQPQHF
>NA|TRBV7-9|TRBJ2-7|TRBD2
TGTGCCAGCAGCTCACGGACTAGCGGGTACGAGCAGTACTTC
CASSSRTSGYEQYF
>NA|TRBV7-9|TRBJ2-5|NA
TGTGCCAGCAGCCCGTCGGGTTGGGAGACCCAGTACTTC
CASSPSGWETQYF
>NA|TRBV28|TRBJ1-4|NA
TGTGCCAGCAGTTCCAGGGTGACTAATGAAAAACTGTTTTTT
CASSSRVTNEKLFF
>NA|TRBV28|TRBJ1-3|NA
TGTGCCAGCAGTCCCTTTACCTCTGGAAACACCATATATTTT
CASSPFTSGNTIYF
>few|TRBV6-1|TRBJ2-7|NA
TGTGCCAGCAGTGAAGCGGCCTACGAGCAGTACTTC
CASSEAAYEQYF
>NA|TRBV7-9|TRBJ2-2|TRBD2
TGTGCCAGCAGGAGAGCGGGAGTGGCTACCGGGGAGCTGTTTTTT
CASRRAGVATGELFF
>NA|TRBV5-4|TRBJ2-2|NA
TGTGCCAGCAGCTTGACAGGGTTGAAGGCCACCGGGGAGCTGTTTTTT
CASSLTGLKATGELFF
>NA|TRBV30|TRBJ2-3|TRBD2
TGTGCCTGGAGTATTAGCGGGAGTGGCAGAATCACAGATACGCAGTATTTT
CAWSISGSGRITDTQYF
>NA|TRBV28|TRBJ1-3|TRBD1
TGTGCCAGCAGTCCTGGACAGGGGGCGAGAGGGACCATATATTTT
CASSPGQGARGTIYF
>NA|TRBV4-1|TRBJ2-1|TRBD2
TGCGCCAGCAGCCAAGCTAGCGGGGGTGGGTACAATGAGCAGTTCTTC
CASSQASGGGYNEQFF
>NA|TRBV19|TRBJ2-7|TRBD1
TGTGCCAGTAGTCTGGGACAGGGGACCTACGAGCAGTACTTC
CASSLGQGTYEQYF
>NA|TRBV6-5|TRBJ2-3|TRBD1
TGTGCCAGCAGTTTACGGACAGGGGGGCTGGATACGCAGTATTTT
CASSLRTGGLDTQYF
>NA|TRBV6-5|TRBJ1-2|NA
TGTGCCAGCAGTTCAGAACCCCGGCGGGGCTACACCTTC
CASSSEPRRGYTF
>once|TRBV28|TRBJ2-3|TRBD2
TGTGCCAGCAGGGGACTAGTTAGGAGCACAGATACGCAGTATTTT
CASRGLVRSTDTQYF
>NA|TRBV27|TRBJ1-1|NA
TGTGCCAGCAGTTTTTCCGGGGCGGGGCTCACTGAAGCTTTCTTT
CASSFSGAGLTEAFF
>NA|TRBV4-1|TRBJ1-5|NA
TGCGCCAGCAGCCAAGAAGCGACTTTCAGCAATCAGCCCCAGCATTTT
CASSQEATFSNQPQHF
>NA|TRBV5-6|TRBJ2-4|NA
TGTGCCAGCAGCTTGAACGGAGGGAACATTCAGTACTTC
CASSLNGGNIQYF
>NA|TRBV27|TRBJ2-2|NA
TGTGCCAGCAGTTTAATAATAGCAGGAATCGGGGAGCTGTTTTTT
CASSLIIAGIGELFF
>few|TRBV5-1|TRBJ1-2|NA
TGCGCCAGCAGCTTGGAAGGGCAGATTTATGGCTACACCTTC
CASSLEGQIYGYTF
>once|TRBV18|TRBJ1-3|NA
TGTGCCAGCTCACCCCGGATGGAACCTGGAAACACCATATATTTT
CASSPRMEPGNTIYF
>NA|TRBV7-2|TRBJ2-3|NA
TGTGCCAGCAGCCCTGTTAGTGGAAGCACAGATACGCAGTATTTT
CASSPVSGSTDTQYF
>NA|TRBV30|TRBJ1-2|NA
TGTGCCTGGAGTAGATCCAACTATGGCTACACCTTC
CAWSRSNYGYTF
>NA|TRBV4-2|TRBJ1-6|NA
TGTGCCAGCAGCCGGCAGGCCGACAATTCACCCCTCCACTTT
CASSRQADNSPLHF
>NA|TRBV15|TRBJ2-7|NA
TGTGCCACCCGAATGGCGGGGCTAGACGAGCAGTACTTC
CATRMAGLDEQYF
>NA|TRBV10-3|TRBJ2-7|TRBD1
TGTGCCAGCAGTTACTCGGGACAGGGCTACGAGCAGTACTTC
CASSYSGQGYEQYF
>NA|TRBV19|TRBJ1-2|TRBD1
TGTGCCAGTAGTATCCCCCCTGAAAGGGGGCAAATTGGACTCTTCAGTGGCTACACCTTC
CASSIPPERGQIGLFSGYTF
>NA|TRBV5-1|TRBJ2-5|TRBD1
TGCGCCAGCAGCTTGCCCGGGACAGGGCGAGAGACCCAGTACTTC
CASSLPGTGRETQYF
>NA|TRBV28|TRBJ2-7|NA
TGTGCCAGCAGATTTTCTGGGGGACCCTCCTACGAGCAGTACTTC
CASRFSGGPSYEQYF
>NA|TRBV25-1|TRBJ2-3|TRBD2
TGTGCCAGCAGTGATAGGCTAGCGGGTACAGATACGCAGTATTTT
CASSDRLAGTDTQYF
>NA|TRBV6-6|TRBJ2-7|NA
TGTGCCAGCAGACGCACCACGAGTCGATCCTCCTACGAGCAGTACTTC
CASRRTTSRSSYEQYF
>NA|TRBV11-3|TRBJ2-1|TRBD2
TGTGCCAGCAGCCGAGAATCTAGCGGGTCCTACAATGAGCAGTTCTTC
CASSRESSGSYNEQFF
>NA|TRBV6-6|TRBJ1-1|TRBD1
TGTGCCAGCAGTCTGACGACTCCTACAGGGGCCACTGAAGCTTTCTTT
CASSLTTPTGATEAFF
>NA|TRBV6-1|TRBJ2-1|TRBD1
TGTGCCAGCTTGGACAGGGCCAGCTCCTACAATGAGCAGTTCTTC
CASLDRASSYNEQFF
>NA|TRBV5-4|TRBJ1-2|NA
TGTGCCAGCAGCTCCGCATTTAACTATGGCTACACCTTC
CASSSAFNYGYTF
>NA|TRBV2|TRBJ2-1|TRBD1
TGTGCCAGCATCAGACAGGGGGCCTACAATGAGCAGTTCTTC
CASIRQGAYNEQFF
>once|TRBV5-1|TRBJ2-2|TRBD1
TGCGCCAGCAGCACCCGGACAGGGGGCAATAACGGGGAGCTGTTTTTT
CASSTRTGGNNGELFF
>NA|TRBV7-9|TRBJ1-1|NA
TGTGCCAGCAGCTTCGGGAGCACTGAAGCTTTCTTT
CASSFGSTEAFF
>NA|TRBV5-1|TRBJ2-5|NA
TGCGCCAGCAGCTTGGGCCCGCAAGAGACCCAGTACTTC
CASSLGPQETQYF
>NA|TRBV29-1|TRBJ2-7|NA
TGCAGCGTTGTGGTGGGACCCTACGAGCAGTACTTC
CSVVVGPYEQYF
>once|TRBV19|TRBJ1-5|TRBD1
TGTGCCAGTAGCGGGACAGGGATCGGAGGCAATCAGCCCCAGCATTTT
CASSGTGIGGNQPQHF
>NA|TRBV7-8|TRBJ2-1|TRBD2
TGTGCCAGTAGGATGCGCGATCCCAGAGCGGGAGTGGGGAACAATGAGCAGTTCTTC
CASRMRDPRAGVGNNEQFF
>NA|TRBV7-2|TRBJ1-5|NA
TGTGCCAGCAGCTTAGTCGGCAATAGCAATCAGCCCCAGCATTTT
CASSLVGNSNQPQHF
>NA|TRBV7-9|TRBJ1-4|NA
TGTGCCAGCAGCCCACCCGTGACACCCAAGGAGGAAAAACTGTTTTTT
CASSPPVTPKEEKLFF
>NA|TRBV6-5|TRBJ2-5|NA
TGTGCCAGCAGTTACCGCGCCAGTGGGGGAGAGACCCAGTACTTC
CASSYRASGGETQYF